A single sample gave rise to the 32 T cell receptor beta chains below, sequenced in a study of shared clonotypes between healthy human individuals. Clones were sequenced by immunoSEQ multiplex PCR, and TCRdb holds only the in-frame ones, with some missing. The sample consists of fewer than 200,000 clones, 85% to 95% of them appearing once. The sequenced sample consisted of naive CD4+ T cells sorted from blood. Subset specified: CD45RA+ positively selected. These receptors all come from a woman in her 30s in good health.

This clone was detected only a few times. The CDR3 nucleotides are TGTGCCAGCAGCTCCCGGCTAGTTGGCGAGCAGTACTTC. Translating gives CASSSRLVGEQYF. The chain couples TRBV11-2 to TRBJ2-7; D is unclear. CDR1 and CDR2 from the germline V gene are SGHAT and FQNNGV. The CDR3 consists of 13 residues. Trimming removed 4 bases at V and 6 bases at J, with 13 bases between.

J is TRBJ1-2 and V is TRBV6-5, with 10 bases identical to TRBD1. The J segment lost 5 bases and the V segment lost 2 bases, leaving 5 bases of the junction unmatched. Germline CDR1 and CDR2: MNHEY and SVGAGI. The CDR3 is made up of 15 amino acids. This CDR3 reads CASSYGGTGEYGYTF. CDR3 coding DNA: TGTGCCAGCAGTTACGGGGGGACAGGGGAGTATGGCTACACCTTC.

V usage is TRBV7-2 and J usage is TRBJ1-1; no clear D gene. V was pared by 5 bases and J by 6 bases, with 13 bases between. Germline V gene lookup returns CDR1 SGHTA and CDR2 FQGNSA. This CDR3 has 13 residues. Here the CDR3 reads CASSDFRAAEAFF. Written as DNA, the CDR3 is TGTGCCAGCAGCGATTTTAGGGCCGCTGAAGCTTTCTTT.

The rearrangement uses TRBV19 and TRBJ2-7; D might be TRBD2 (5 bases). The CDR3 covers 15 residues. V lost 7 bases and J 0 bases, leaving 16 bases between the germline ends. The germline CDR1 and CDR2 sequences are LNHDA and SQIVND (reference sequence). The CDR3 reads CASTPGEGFSYEQYF. The DNA of the CDR3 is TGTGCCAGTACCCCCGGCGAGGGATTCTCCTACGAGCAGTACTTC.

The chain combines TRBV5-4 with TRBJ2-2; 8 nucleotides line up with TRBD2. The ends lost 3 bases at V and 7 bases at J; junction bases unmatched: 8. This CDR3 has 15 residues. Germline CDR1 and CDR2: SGHNT and YYREEE (reference sequence). The CDR3 sequence is CASSSPGTSFGELFF. For the CDR3, the DNA is TGTGCCAGCAGCTCCCCCGGGACTAGTTTCGGGGAGCTGTTTTTT. The full variable domain, rest sourced from reference TRBV5-4 and TRBJ2-2, is ETGVTQSPTHLIKTRGQQVTLRCSSQSGHNTVSWYQQALGQGPQFIFQYYREEENGRGNFPPRFSGLQFPNYSSELNVNALELDDSALYLCASSSPGTSFGELFFGEGSRLTVL.

This chain uses TRBV6-1 with TRBJ2-5; 9 bases map to TRBD1. Losses at the gene ends were 0 bases for V and 5 bases for J; bases not matched to a gene: 4. From germline, CDR1 is MNHNS and CDR2 SASEGT. CDR3 length: 15 amino acids. CDR3 DNA: TGTGCCAGCAGTGAAGCGGGGACAGGGAGGGAGACCCAGTACTTC. This encodes CASSEAGTGRETQYF.

The chain employs TRBV28 and TRBJ1-2; D unresolved. Germline V lookup: CDR1 MDHEN, CDR2 SYDVKM. The CDR3 spans 14 residues. Trimming stripped 4 bases from V and 4 bases from J, with 13 bases between. This CDR3 is CASSSHTAGYGYTF. The CDR3 region has the DNA TGTGCCAGCAGTTCACACACCGCCGGCTATGGCTACACCTTC.

The chain carries TRBV19 and TRBJ2-7, with 12 bases fitting TRBD1. Per the germline V gene, CDR1 is LNHDA and CDR2 is SQIVND (reference sequence). V lost 3 bases to trimming and J lost 4 bases; unmatched junction nucleotides: 7. This CDR3 spans 16 amino acids. CDR3 amino acids: CASSMGTGGISYEQYF. CDR3 sequence (DNA): TGTGCCAGTAGTATGGGGACAGGGGGCATTTCGTACGAGCAGTACTTC.

The V gene is TRBV9, the J gene TRBJ2-7; weak D call: TRBD2 (6 bases). This CDR3 comprises 16 residues. V was shortened by 2 bases and J by 2 bases, with 17 bases between the two germline ends. Germline CDR1 and CDR2: SGDLS and YYNGEE. The CDR3 here is CASSVGLWDSAYEQYF. CDR3 sequence (DNA): TGTGCCAGCAGCGTGGGACTCTGGGACTCAGCCTACGAGCAGTACTTC.

In its sample, this clone was seen a few times. This chain uses TRBV2 with TRBJ2-7; D unresolved. The CDR3 runs 14 residues. The germline V gene encodes CDR1 SNHLY and CDR2 FYNNEI. The V gene lost 3 bases and the J gene lost 0 bases, with 9 bases spanning the gap. CDR3 DNA sequence: TGTGCCAGCAGTGACTACAAGGGCTCCTACGAGCAGTACTTC. Protein: CASSDYKGSYEQYF. Together with reference TRBV2 and TRBJ2-7, the CDR3 gives the full variable domain: EPEVTQTPSHQVTQMGQEVILRCVPISNHLYFYWYRQILGQKVEFLVSFYNNEISEKSEIFDDQFSVERPDGSNFTLKIRSTKLEDSAMYFCASSDYKGSYEQYFGPGTRLTVT.

The chain uses TRBV7-9 and TRBJ1-2, with D unclear. Trimming pared 5 bases from V and 7 bases from J, leaving 8 bases between. The germline CDR1 and CDR2 sequences are SEHNR and FQNEAQ (reference sequence). The CDR3 totals 11 residues. For the CDR3, the DNA is TGTGCCAGCAGCCCAGGTTTTGGCTACACCTTC. Amino acid sequence: CASSPGFGYTF.

The chain couples TRBV4-2 to TRBJ2-5; maybe TRBD2 (6 bases). The DNA end is a closer match to TRBJ2-7, so the J assignment may be wrong. CDR3 length equals 14 residues. Germline CDR1 is LGHNA and CDR2 is YNFKEQ. The CDR3 nucleotides are TGTGCCAGCAGCCAAGGTAGCGGATTTTACGAGCAGTACTTC. Residues: CASSQGSGFYEQYF.

V and J are TRBV5-1 and TRBJ2-1; D unclear. The CDR3 has 14 residues. Trimming removed 3 bases at V and 8 bases at J, with 15 bases between. Looked up from germline, CDR1 is SGHRS and CDR2 is YFSETQ. The CDR3 region has the DNA TGCGCCAGCAGCTCCCAGACACGTCGGGATGAGCAGTTCTTC. Translating gives CASSSQTRRDEQFF.

The J gene is TRBJ1-2, the V gene TRBV10-2, with D perhaps matching TRBD1 (6 bases). Trimming removed 6 bases from V and 0 bases from J, with 11 bases in between. Germline V CDR1 and CDR2: WSHSY, SAAADI. CDR3 length equals 14 residues. The CDR3 sequence: CASRQGQANYGYTF. The CDR3 nucleotides read TGCGCCAGCAGACAGGGCCAAGCTAACTATGGCTACACCTTC.

The V call is TRBV29-1, the J call TRBJ1-4; tentative D call: TRBD1 (5 bases). The CDR3 is 14 amino acids. Germline-derived CDR1 and CDR2 are SQVTM and ANQGSEA. The germline V and J ends were trimmed by 7 bases and 7 bases, with 19 bases remaining between them. This chain's CDR3 is CSGRDFGASEKLFF. CDR3 bases: TGCAGCGGGCGGGATTTTGGGGCGAGTGAAAAACTGTTTTTT.

The V call is TRBV11-2, the J call TRBJ2-5, with D tentatively TRBD1 (6 bases). Near its end, the DNA agrees better with TRBJ2-7, so the J call may be wrong. This CDR3 region has 15 residues. Germline CDR1 and CDR2: SGHAT and FQNNGV. The CDR3 DNA reads as TGTGCCAGCAGCTTAGAGGGACAAGGGTTTGACGAGCAGTACTTC. Residues: CASSLEGQGFDEQYF.

The chain is built from TRBV6-1 and TRBJ1-5; weak D call: TRBD1 (5 bases). V was clipped by 5 bases and J by 0 bases, with 11 bases between them. The CDR3 covers 15 residues. Looked up from germline, CDR1 is MNHNS and CDR2 is SASEGT. CDR3 sequence: CASSFRQNSNQPQHF. Written as DNA, the CDR3 is TGTGCCAGCAGTTTCAGACAGAATAGCAATCAGCCCCAGCATTTT.

The chain uses TRBV28 and TRBJ1-3; TRBD1 agrees at 8 bases. Trimming removed 4 bases from V and 4 bases from J; junction bases left unmatched: 3. This CDR3 is built from 14 residues. Germline loops: CDR1 MDHEN, CDR2 SYDVKM. Here the CDR3 DNA reads TGTGCCAGCAGTTCGACAGGGGTAGGAAACACCATATATTTT. It encodes CASSSTGVGNTIYF.

This CDR3 is CASSQGGSGRANEQFF. DNA for the CDR3: TGCGCCAGCAGCCAAGGGGGTAGCGGGAGGGCCAATGAGCAGTTCTTC. The chain links TRBV4-1 to TRBJ2-1; 11 nucleotides match TRBD2. There are 16 residues in the CDR3. Unmatched junction bases numbered 5, after V lost 1 base and J lost 6 bases. Germline V CDR1 and CDR2: MGHRA, YSYEKL.

J is TRBJ2-5 and V is TRBV10-3; 9 bases line up with TRBD2. The assigned J gene may be wrong: the sequence end matches TRBJ2-7 better. CDR1 and CDR2 from the germline V gene are ENHRY and SYGVKD. The CDR3 is 13 residues long. DNA of the CDR3: TGTGCCATCAGAACTAGCGGGTCCTACGAGCAGTACTTC. Its translation is CAIRTSGSYEQYF.

The chain has TRBV2 and TRBJ1-5; 7 positions match TRBD1. Germline values: CDR1 SNHLY, CDR2 FYNNEI. The CDR3 contains 13 residues. The ends lost 8 bases at V and 5 bases at J; junction bases unmatched: 6. The CDR3: CASGATGDQPQHF. For the CDR3, the DNA is TGTGCCAGCGGGGCAACAGGGGATCAGCCCCAGCATTTT.

This chain links TRBV19 with TRBJ2-7; D unclear. This CDR3 contains 15 residues. Per the germline V gene, CDR1 is LNHDA and CDR2 is SQIVND (reference sequence). V dropped 0 bases and J dropped 3 bases, with 12 bases sitting between them. CDR3 loop: CASSIDSGRSYEQYF. CDR3 DNA sequence: TGTGCCAGTAGTATAGATTCAGGCAGGAGCTACGAGCAGTACTTC.

This clone was observed a few times. The rearrangement links TRBV5-5 to TRBJ1-2; D is ambiguous. Trimming removed 1 base at V and 2 bases at J, with 6 bases between. The CDR3 contains 13 residues. Looked up from germline, CDR1 is SGHKS and CDR2 is YYEKEE (reference sequence). As DNA, the CDR3 is TGTGCCAGCAGCTTGTCTGGGAACTATGGCTACACCTTC. Its translation is CASSLSGNYGYTF.

This sequence joins TRBV7-8 and TRBJ2-5; D assignment may be TRBD1 or TRBD2 (5 bases each). The J call may be mistaken, given a closer DNA end match to TRBJ2-7. The germline CDR1 and CDR2 sequences are SGHVS and FQNEAQ. The CDR3 has 13 amino acids. CDR3 DNA: TGTGCCAGCAGGCCGGGACCGTTCTACGAGCAGTACTTC. It yields the protein CASRPGPFYEQYF.

The rearrangement uses TRBV7-3 and TRBJ2-7; D might be TRBD2 (6 bases). This CDR3 comprises 14 residues. Germline V gene lookup returns CDR1 SGHTA and CDR2 FQGTGA. V was shortened by 3 bases and J by 0 bases, with 9 bases between the two germline ends. The CDR3 nucleotides are TGTGCCAGCAGCTTTCGGGAGCGCTCCTACGAGCAGTACTTC. This sequence encodes CASSFRERSYEQYF.

The CDR3 region is CASGEVNSPLHF. The CDR3 coding sequence is TGTGCCAGCGGGGAGGTTAATTCACCCCTCCACTTT. The gene calls are TRBV28 and TRBJ1-6; D unresolved. Looked up from germline, CDR1 is MDHEN and CDR2 is SYDVKM. V lost 8 bases to trimming and J lost 6 bases, with 8 bases between them. There are 12 residues in the CDR3.

The V and J genes are TRBV6-1 and TRBJ1-2; 12 nucleotides align to TRBD1. Germline V gene data show CDR1 as MNHNS and CDR2 as SASEGT. V lost 2 bases to trimming and J lost 3 bases; unmatched junction nucleotides: 10. The CDR3 has 18 residues. The chain's CDR3 is CASSERSRDRGPYYGYTF. DNA of the CDR3: TGTGCCAGCAGTGAAAGGAGCCGGGACAGGGGGCCGTACTATGGCTACACCTTC.

The chain employs TRBV5-1 and TRBJ2-1; no reliable D call. Germline V lookup: CDR1 SGHRS, CDR2 YFSETQ. CDR3 length: 16 amino acids. V shed 2 bases and J shed 1 base, with 13 bases lying between them. CDR3 nucleotide sequence: TGCGCCAGCAGCTTCTCTGACAAGCAATCCTACAATGAGCAGTTCTTC. Translating gives CASSFSDKQSYNEQFF.

The chain couples TRBV15 to TRBJ2-7; the match to TRBD1 covers 9 bases. J gave up 4 bases and V 5 bases, and 15 bases lay outside the gene matches. Germline V gene sequence: CDR1 LNHNV, CDR2 YYDKDF (reference sequence). The CDR3 covers 17 residues. CDR3 sequence reads: CATSSISGDRDLYEQYF. In nucleotides, the CDR3 is TGTGCCACCAGCTCAATATCGGGGGACAGGGACCTTTACGAGCAGTACTTC.

The V call is TRBV18, the J call TRBJ2-5; D not resolved. V lost 2 bases to trimming and J lost 5 bases, with 9 bases between them. Germline CDR1 KGHSH, CDR2 LQKENI. The CDR3 consists of 13 residues. This CDR3 reads CASSPREGETQYF. For the CDR3, the DNA is TGTGCCAGCTCACCAAGGGAAGGGGAGACCCAGTACTTC.

This chain joins TRBV5-1 and TRBJ1-5; 7 nucleotides match TRBD1. Germline CDR1 reads SGHRS; CDR2 reads YFSETQ. V dropped 4 bases and J dropped 0; count of bases not matched to a gene: 7. The CDR3 is 16 amino acids. As DNA, the CDR3 is TGCGCCAGCAGCCCCGGTGGACAGGTTAGCAATCAGCCCCAGCATTTT. Its translation is CASSPGGQVSNQPQHF.

This clone was seen a single time. In DNA form, the CDR3 reads TGTGCCAGTAGTATGGGAATCACCGGGGAGCTGTTTTTT. It codes for CASSMGITGELFF. The V and J genes are TRBV19 and TRBJ2-2, with D unclear. Trimming stripped 3 bases from V and 4 bases from J, with 6 bases between. The CDR3 spans 13 residues. The germline gives CDR1 LNHDA, CDR2 SQIVND (reference sequence).